This T cell receptor beta chain emerged from a study of T cells in Graves' hyperthyroidism and ophthalmopathy. Study-level results: In blood, most of the thyroid clonotypes expanded above 0.001 were also present.

This CDR3 has 14 residues. V was clipped by 6 bases and J by 6 bases, with 15 bases between them. In the case of this clonotype: Antigen unknown.

RNA transcripts were the template for amplifying TCR beta CDR3 regions. The HTBI primer set drove a first-round RT-PCR of the TCR CDR3. MiXCR, run by TCRdb on the multiplex PCR reads, gives a single entry per CDR3 protein. The data contain 490,000 or so distinct CDR3 sequences, approximately 22% of them singletons. The genes are TRBV12-3 or TRBV12-4 and TRBJ2-1, with D possibly TRBD1 on 6 matching bases. The sequence was obtained from a woman in her seventies with Graves' ophthalmopathy. The sample consisted of blood. This chain's CDR3 is CASSQRQAGNEQFF. The CDR3 DNA sequence: TGTGCCAGCAGCCAACGACAGGCGGGCAATGAGCAGTTCTTC.